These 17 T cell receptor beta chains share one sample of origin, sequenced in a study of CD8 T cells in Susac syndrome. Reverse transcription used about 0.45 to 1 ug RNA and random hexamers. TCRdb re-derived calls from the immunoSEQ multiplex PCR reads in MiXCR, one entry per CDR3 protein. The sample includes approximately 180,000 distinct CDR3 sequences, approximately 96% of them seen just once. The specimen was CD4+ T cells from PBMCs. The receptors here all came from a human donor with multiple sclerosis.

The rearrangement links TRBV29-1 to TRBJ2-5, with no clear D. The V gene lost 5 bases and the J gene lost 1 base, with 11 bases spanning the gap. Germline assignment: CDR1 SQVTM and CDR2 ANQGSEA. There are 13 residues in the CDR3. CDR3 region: CSVLGRLQETQYF. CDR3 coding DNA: TGCAGCGTTCTCGGACGGCTCCAAGAGACCCAGTACTTC.

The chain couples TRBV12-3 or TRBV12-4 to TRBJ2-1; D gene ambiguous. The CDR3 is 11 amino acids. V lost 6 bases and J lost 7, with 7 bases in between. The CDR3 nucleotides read TGTGCCAGCAGGACTGGAAATGAGCAGTTCTTC. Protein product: CASRTGNEQFF.

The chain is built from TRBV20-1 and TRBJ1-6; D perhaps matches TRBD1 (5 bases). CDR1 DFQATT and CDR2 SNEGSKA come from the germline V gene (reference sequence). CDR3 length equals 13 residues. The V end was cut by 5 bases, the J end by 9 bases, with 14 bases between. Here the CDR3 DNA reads TGCAGTGCTTGGACAATGGGCTCTTCACCCCTCCACTTT. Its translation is CSAWTMGSSPLHF.

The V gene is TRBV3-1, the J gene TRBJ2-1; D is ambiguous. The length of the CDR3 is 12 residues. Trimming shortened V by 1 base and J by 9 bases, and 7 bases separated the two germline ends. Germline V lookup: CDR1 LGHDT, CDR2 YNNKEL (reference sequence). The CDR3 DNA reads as TGTGCCAGCAGCCAAGTTACCAGTGAGCAGTTCTTC. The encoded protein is CASSQVTSEQFF.

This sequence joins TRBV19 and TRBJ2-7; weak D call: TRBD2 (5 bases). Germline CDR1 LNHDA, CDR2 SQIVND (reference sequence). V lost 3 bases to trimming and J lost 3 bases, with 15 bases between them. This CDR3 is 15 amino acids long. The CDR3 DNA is TGTGCCAGTAGTATTAATGATTTACGGGGCTACGAGCAGTACTTC. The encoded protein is CASSINDLRGYEQYF.

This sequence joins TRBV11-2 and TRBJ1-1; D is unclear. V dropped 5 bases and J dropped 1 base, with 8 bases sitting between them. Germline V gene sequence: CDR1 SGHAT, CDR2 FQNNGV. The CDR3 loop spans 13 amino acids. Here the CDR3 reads CASSPHQNTEAFF. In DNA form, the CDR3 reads TGTGCCAGCAGCCCTCACCAGAACACTGAAGCTTTCTTT.

The CDR3 nucleotides are TGTGCCTGGAGTGTATTGAGACAACGCTCGGGAAACTACGAGCAGTACTTC. This encodes CAWSVLRQRSGNYEQYF. V is TRBV30 and J is TRBJ2-7, with D tentatively TRBD2 (5 bases). CDR3 length: 17 residues. The germline V and J ends were trimmed by 0 bases and 3 bases, with 21 bases remaining between them. Germline CDR1 and CDR2: GTSNPN and SVGIG (reference sequence).

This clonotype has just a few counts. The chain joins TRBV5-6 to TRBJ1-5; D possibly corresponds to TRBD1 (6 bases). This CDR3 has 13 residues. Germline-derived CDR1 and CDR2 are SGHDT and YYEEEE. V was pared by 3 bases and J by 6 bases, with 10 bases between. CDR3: CASSSRTVQPQHF. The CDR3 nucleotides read TGTGCCAGCAGCTCCCGGACAGTTCAGCCCCAGCATTTT. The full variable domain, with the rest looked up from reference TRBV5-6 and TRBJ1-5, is DAGVTQSPTHLIKTRGQQVTLRCSPKSGHDTVSWYQQALGQGPQFIFQYYEEEERQRGNFPDRFSGHQFPNYSSELNVNALLLGDSALYLCASSSRTVQPQHFGDGTRLSIL.

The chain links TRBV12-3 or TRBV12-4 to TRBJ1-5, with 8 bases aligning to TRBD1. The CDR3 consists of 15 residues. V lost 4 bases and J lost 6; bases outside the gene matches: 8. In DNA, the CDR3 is TGTGCCAGCAGTTCTTCCGGACAGGGCTTTCAGCCCCAGCATTTT. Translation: CASSSSGQGFQPQHF.

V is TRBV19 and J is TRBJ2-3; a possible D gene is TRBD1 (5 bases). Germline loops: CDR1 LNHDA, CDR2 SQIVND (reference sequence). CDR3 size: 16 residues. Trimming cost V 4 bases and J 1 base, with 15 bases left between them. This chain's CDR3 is CASSKEGVKGTDTQYF. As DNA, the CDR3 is TGTGCCAGTAGTAAGGAAGGGGTAAAAGGCACAGATACGCAGTATTTT. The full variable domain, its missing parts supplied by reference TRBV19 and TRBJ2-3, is DGGITQSPKYLFRKEGQNVTLSCEQNLNHDAMYWYRQDPGQGLRLIYYSQIVNDFQKGDIAEGYSVSREKKESFPLTVTSAQKNPTAFYLCASSKEGVKGTDTQYFGPGTRLTVL.

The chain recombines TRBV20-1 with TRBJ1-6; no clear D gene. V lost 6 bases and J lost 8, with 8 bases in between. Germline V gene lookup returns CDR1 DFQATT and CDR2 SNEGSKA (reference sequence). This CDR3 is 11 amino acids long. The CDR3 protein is CSALRDSPLHF. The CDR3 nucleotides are TGCAGTGCCCTTAGGGATTCACCCCTCCACTTT.

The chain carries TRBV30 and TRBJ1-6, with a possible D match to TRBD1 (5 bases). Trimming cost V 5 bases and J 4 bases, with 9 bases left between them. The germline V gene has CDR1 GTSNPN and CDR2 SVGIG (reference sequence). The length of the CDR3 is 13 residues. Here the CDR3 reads CAWVGQYNSPLHF. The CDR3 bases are TGTGCCTGGGTGGGGCAGTATAATTCACCCCTCCACTTT.

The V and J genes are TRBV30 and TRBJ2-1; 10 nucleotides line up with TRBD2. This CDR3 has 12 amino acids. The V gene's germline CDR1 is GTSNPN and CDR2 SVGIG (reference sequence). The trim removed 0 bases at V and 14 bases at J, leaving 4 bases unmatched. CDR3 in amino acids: CAWSVKLAGEFF. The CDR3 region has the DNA TGTGCCTGGAGTGTAAAGCTAGCGGGGGAGTTCTTC.

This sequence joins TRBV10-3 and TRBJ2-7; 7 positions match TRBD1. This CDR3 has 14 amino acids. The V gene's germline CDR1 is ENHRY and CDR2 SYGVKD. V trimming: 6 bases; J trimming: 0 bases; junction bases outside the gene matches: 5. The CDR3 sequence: CAIRDNRGSYEQYF. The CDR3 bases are TGTGCCATCAGAGATAACAGGGGCTCCTACGAGCAGTACTTC.

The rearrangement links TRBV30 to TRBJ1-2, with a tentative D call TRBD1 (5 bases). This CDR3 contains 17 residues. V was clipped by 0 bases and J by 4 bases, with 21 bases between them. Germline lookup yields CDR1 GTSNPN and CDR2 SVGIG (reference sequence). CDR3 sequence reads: CAWSVLRGARIPYGYTF. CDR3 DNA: TGTGCCTGGAGTGTACTACGCGGGGCGAGGATTCCCTATGGCTACACCTTC.

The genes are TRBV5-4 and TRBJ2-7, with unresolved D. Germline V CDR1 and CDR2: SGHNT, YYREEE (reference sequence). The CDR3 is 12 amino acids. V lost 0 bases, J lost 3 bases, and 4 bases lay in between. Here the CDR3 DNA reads TGTGCCAGCAGCTTGGACGTCTACGAGCAGTACTTC. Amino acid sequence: CASSLDVYEQYF.

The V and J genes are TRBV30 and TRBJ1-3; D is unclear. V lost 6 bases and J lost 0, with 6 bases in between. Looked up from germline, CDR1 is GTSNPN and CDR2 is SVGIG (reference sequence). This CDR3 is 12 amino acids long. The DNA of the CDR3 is TGTGCCTGTTGGAGCTCTGGAAACACCATATATTTT. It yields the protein CACWSSGNTIYF. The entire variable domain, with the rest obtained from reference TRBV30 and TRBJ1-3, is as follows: SQTIHQWPATLVQPVGSPLSLECTVEGTSNPNLYWYRQAAGRGLQLLFYSVGIGQISSEVPQNLSASRPQDRQFILSSKKLLLSDSGFYLCACWSSGNTIYFGEGSWLTVV.